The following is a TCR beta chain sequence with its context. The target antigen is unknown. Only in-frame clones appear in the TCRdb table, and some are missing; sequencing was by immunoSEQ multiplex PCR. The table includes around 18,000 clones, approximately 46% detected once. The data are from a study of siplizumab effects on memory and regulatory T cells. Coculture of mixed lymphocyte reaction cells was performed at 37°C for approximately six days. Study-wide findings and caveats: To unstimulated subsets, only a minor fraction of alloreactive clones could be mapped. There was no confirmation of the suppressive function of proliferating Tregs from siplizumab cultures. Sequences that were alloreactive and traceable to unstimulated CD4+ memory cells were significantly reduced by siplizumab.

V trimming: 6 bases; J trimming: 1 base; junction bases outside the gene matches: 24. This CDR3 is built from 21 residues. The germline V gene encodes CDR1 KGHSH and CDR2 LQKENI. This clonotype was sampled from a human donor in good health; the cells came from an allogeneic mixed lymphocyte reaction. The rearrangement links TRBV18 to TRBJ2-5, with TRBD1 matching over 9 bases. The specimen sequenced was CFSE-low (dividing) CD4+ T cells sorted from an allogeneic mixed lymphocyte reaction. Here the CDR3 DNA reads TGTGCCAGCTCCACTGTCGGACTGGGGACAGGGTATGTGGGGGTCCAAGAGACCCAGTACTTC. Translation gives CASSTVGLGTGYVGVQETQYF.